The clone carrying this TCR beta chain was found many times. What it binds is not known. Trimming shortened V by 6 bases and J by 0 bases, and 6 bases separated the two germline ends. Germline assignment: CDR1 MNHEY and CDR2 SVGAGI. This CDR3 has 13 residues. The data stem from a study of shared clonotypes between healthy human individuals. Some clones are missing from TCRdb's copy, which holds only in-frame ones; the method was immunoSEQ multiplex PCR. The table records around 720,000 clones, less than 80% of them present only once. Study-level findings and limits: Only a few donors were included, so the genetic and exposure-history diversity represented was limited.

This TCR was recovered from a woman in her 30s in good health. The gene calls are TRBV6-5 and TRBJ2-4; D is unclear. The specimen sequenced was memory CD4+ T cells sorted from blood. Subset indicated: CD45RA-negative fraction. The CDR3 is CASRDLAKNIQYF. CDR3 DNA: TGTGCCAGCAGGGACCTAGCCAAAAACATTCAGTACTTC.